This passage covers 14 T cell receptor beta chains from one sample sequenced in a study of OX40 agonist ivuxolimab in advanced cancers. Assay: immunoSEQ multiplex PCR; the TCRdb copy retains only in-frame clones and omits some. Seen here are roughly 63,000 clones, around 87% observed once, and the top ten hold 11%. Here the sequenced sample was CD4+ or CD8+ T cells sorted from blood, taken in a trial of the OX40 agonist ivuxolimab. The receptors originated from an adult with an advanced solid tumor such as melanoma, head and neck, liver or kidney cancer.

V gene TRBV5-6 combines with J gene TRBJ2-2; no firm D call. Trimming left V 0 bases short and J 0 bases short, with 9 bases between. This CDR3 is 16 amino acids long. CDR1 is SGHDT and CDR2 is YYEEEE in the germline V gene. CDR3 protein: CASSLAGGSNTGELFF. CDR3 bases: TGTGCCAGCAGCTTGGCCGGCGGCTCGAACACCGGGGAGCTGTTTTTT.

This chain uses TRBV2 with TRBJ2-1, with no clear D. The ends were cut back, 6 bases at V and 0 bases at J, with 12 bases in the middle. Germline CDR1 reads SNHLY; CDR2 reads FYNNEI. The CDR3 is made up of 15 amino acids. CDR3 in amino acids: CASRKDVSSYNEQFF. The CDR3 bases are TGTGCCAGCAGGAAGGACGTGAGCTCCTACAATGAGCAGTTCTTC. Complete variable domain (other parts from reference TRBV2 and TRBJ2-1): EPEVTQTPSHQVTQMGQEVILRCVPISNHLYFYWYRQILGQKVEFLVSFYNNEISEKSEIFDDQFSVERPDGSNFTLKIRSTKLEDSAMYFCASRKDVSSYNEQFFGPGTRLTVL.

The chain carries TRBV11-3 and TRBJ2-3; 7 positions match TRBD2. The CDR3 is made up of 15 amino acids. V trimming: 5 bases; J trimming: 6 bases; junction bases outside the gene matches: 11. Germline-derived CDR1 and CDR2 are SGHNT and YENEEA. The CDR3 coding sequence is TGTGCCAGCAGCCCCGGGGGGACTACAGATGATACGCAGTATTTT. Amino acids: CASSPGGTTDDTQYF.

CDR3 region: CASSSPGGGGDTQYF. CDR3 DNA sequence: TGTGCCAGTAGTTCACCAGGGGGTGGCGGAGATACGCAGTATTTT. The chain uses TRBV19 and TRBJ2-3; 7 nucleotides match TRBD1. The CDR3 covers 15 residues. The V gene end was trimmed by 5 bases and the J gene end by 5 bases; junction bases not matched to a gene: 10. CDR1 and CDR2 (germline): LNHDA, SQIVND (reference sequence).

The CDR3 region has the DNA TGTGCCAGCAGCGCACGACAGGGAATAGGGATTGGCTACACCTTC. It encodes CASSARQGIGIGYTF. This rearrangement joins TRBV9 to TRBJ1-2, with 7 nucleotides matching TRBD1. The CDR3 length is 15 residues. The trim removed 3 bases at V and 7 bases at J, leaving 12 bases unmatched. The germline CDR1 and CDR2 sequences are SGDLS and YYNGEE. The full variable domain, in which reference TRBV9 and TRBJ1-2 provide the parts outside the CDR3, is DSGVTQTPKHLITATGQRVTLRCSPRSGDLSVYWYQQSLDQGLQFLIQYYNGEERAKGNILERFSAQQFPDLHSELNLSSLELGDSALYFCASSARQGIGIGYTFGSGTRLTVV.

The rearrangement uses TRBV19 and TRBJ1-5, with D tentatively TRBD1 (5 bases). CDR3 length equals 18 residues. Trimming left V 2 bases short and J 7 bases short, with 24 bases between. The germline V gene has CDR1 LNHDA and CDR2 SQIVND (reference sequence). The CDR3 is CASSINFLSAGTGQPQHF. The CDR3 DNA sequence: TGTGCCAGTAGTATAAATTTTTTGTCGGCAGGGACGGGCCAGCCCCAGCATTTT.

The chain has TRBV5-4 and TRBJ2-3; TRBD2 agrees at 10 bases. V was pared by 2 bases and J by 2 bases, with 11 bases of the junction left unmatched. Germline V gene data show CDR1 as SGHNT and CDR2 as YYREEE (reference sequence). This CDR3 is 18 amino acids long. This CDR3 reads CASSFVFGLAGATDTQYF. The CDR3 region has the DNA TGTGCCAGCAGCTTTGTATTTGGTCTAGCGGGGGCCACAGATACGCAGTATTTT.

The V call is TRBV19, the J call TRBJ1-6; D possibly corresponds to TRBD1 (5 bases). This CDR3 is 14 amino acids long. Trimming took 5 bases from V and 7 from J, leaving 12 bases between them. The germline V gene has CDR1 LNHDA and CDR2 SQIVND (reference sequence). In DNA, the CDR3 is TGTGCCAGTAGTCCCCAGGGAAACAATTCACCCCTCCACTTT. This translates into CASSPQGNNSPLHF.

The table lists this clone with a count of one. This chain uses TRBV4-1 with TRBJ1-2; TRBD1 matches at 8 bases. The CDR3 length is 14 residues. V lost 0 bases to trimming and J lost 8 bases; unmatched junction nucleotides: 5. Germline CDR1 reads MGHRA; CDR2 reads YSYEKL. The CDR3 spells CASSQEGDRRGYTF. The DNA for the CDR3 is TGCGCCAGCAGCCAAGAGGGGGACAGGAGAGGCTACACCTTC.

The chain uses TRBV30 and TRBJ2-7; 11 bases are a match to TRBD1. The CDR3 extends over 18 amino acids. Germline values: CDR1 GTSNPN, CDR2 SVGIG (reference sequence). V gave up 3 bases and J gave up 2 bases; unmatched junction bases: 15. The CDR3 DNA sequence: TGTGCCTGGAGCCTGGACAGGGGGCTGCGAGCGGGGCCCTACGAGCAGTACTTC. It codes for CAWSLDRGLRAGPYEQYF.

The V gene is TRBV5-4, the J gene TRBJ2-3; TRBD2 aligns across 7 bases. The CDR3 loop spans 14 amino acids. The V segment lost 0 bases and the J segment 5 bases; nucleotides outside the gene matches: 3. The germline V gene has CDR1 SGHNT and CDR2 YYREEE (reference sequence). DNA of the CDR3: TGTGCCAGCAGCTTGGTGGAGCGGGAAGATACGCAGTATTTT. Protein: CASSLVEREDTQYF.

V usage is TRBV28 and J usage is TRBJ2-7; D call uncertain. V was pared by 10 bases and J by 1 base, with 14 bases between. The CDR3 loop spans 13 amino acids. Germline V gene data show CDR1 as MDHEN and CDR2 as SYDVKM. The CDR3 DNA is TGTGCCACTCTAGGACGGGTGTCCTACGAGCAGTACTTC. This translates into CATLGRVSYEQYF. Filled out from reference TRBV28 and TRBJ2-7, the complete variable domain reads DVKVTQSSRYLVKRTGEKVFLECVQDMDHENMFWYRQDPGLGLRLIYFSYDVKMKEKGDIPEGYSVSREKKERFSLILESASTNQTSMYLCATLGRVSYEQYFGPGTRLTVT.

The rearrangement uses TRBV27 and TRBJ2-7, with 7 bases lining up with TRBD1. V was pared by 6 bases and J by 0 bases, with 8 bases of the junction left unmatched. Per the germline V gene, CDR1 is MNHEY and CDR2 is SMNVEV (reference sequence). The CDR3 sequence is 15 residues long. In DNA, the CDR3 is TGTGCCAGCAGGTCACCGGGACAGTACTCCTACGAGCAGTACTTC. This translates into CASRSPGQYSYEQYF.

The chain has TRBV5-8 and TRBJ1-3, with 7 bases lining up with TRBD1. Germline loops: CDR1 SGHTS, CDR2 YDEGEE. This CDR3 contains 17 residues. Losses at the gene ends were 7 bases for V and 0 bases for J; bases not matched to a gene: 13. The CDR3 nucleotides are TGTGCCAGCTTCTCCAGGACAGGACTCTTCTCTGGAAACACCATATATTTT. Translated: CASFSRTGLFSGNTIYF.